This T cell receptor (beta chain) came from a study of blood T cells in healthy people across ages (dated by TCRdb to between 2014 and 2016). About the investigation overall: In model experiments, roughly one uniquely barcoded TCR beta cDNA molecule per two T cells was captured by template switching. To track age-related changes in TCR beta repertoire diversity, the study relied on deep sequencing normalized with unique cDNA molecular identifiers. Donors were grouped into four age groups: young (average 16 years), middle-aged (about 38), aged (62) and long-lived (less than 85). To avoid experimental bias, donors of different ages were randomly spread across the sequencing lanes. Two additional independent replicas of 1 million unique cDNA reads from the same blood draw were analyzed for two donors (one aged 18 to 29 and one aged 80 or older).

Libraries came from 5' RACE. These reads were obtained on an Illumina HiSeq 2500. A second roughly 6 to 11 cycle PCR used a sample-barcoded 5' primer and a J-beta primer mix. A unique molecular identifier was introduced onto each TCR beta cDNA molecule by a template-switch 5' adaptor carrying 12 random nucleotides. At least 2.5 million CDR3-containing paired-end reads were obtained from each sample. The Mint cDNA synthesis kit, primed by a TRBC-specific oligonucleotide, was used to synthesize first-strand cDNA from all RNA. After uracil-DNA glycosylase treatment, a first 18-cycle PCR used universal primers M1SS and BC2_uni_R on all cDNA. In the source study's methods: Normalization of each sample was performed by random selection of 1 million high-quality reads, each carrying a distinct molecular identifier. Instead of being binned into consensus sequences, reads with shared molecular identifiers were discarded. MiTCR, with a Q25 quality threshold and the strictest error-elimination algorithm, was used for CDR3 identification, clonotype clustering and error correction. A nonparametric unseen species model using Euler transformation provided a lower-bound estimate of total TCR beta diversity. TCRdb reran the public reads through fastp at Q25 and MiXCR, keeping productive beta chains. Under each unique CDR3 protein, matching rows form one entry showing the most common genes and DNA. V and J calls and clone size were set by TCRdb, not the authors. This sample comprises about 780,000 distinct CDR3 sequences, about 47% of them detected only once. The top ten constitute around 18% of the sample.

CDR1 and CDR2 are read off the germline V gene as SGHVS and FQNEAQ. Cut back by 5 bases and 0 bases, the V and J ends lie 16 bases apart. The CDR3 contains 17 residues, cysteine and phenylalanine counted. The DNA shown is the 51-base CDR3, in frame from base 1. Study-wide conclusions, independent of this receptor: As age increased, observed TCR beta diversity per million T cells dropped in a roughly linear way, and a significant reduction was already evident by age 40. Estimates of total diversity from one million sequenced T cells were regarded as lower bounds and underestimates. Compared with the aged group, the long-lived group had more naive CD4+ T cells, fewer expanded clones and increased TCR diversity, suggesting age selection. Bulk unsorted PBMC profiling prevented conclusive comparison of naive and antigen-experienced compartments. The percentage of naive T cells measured by flow cytometry correlated strongly with observed TCR beta diversity. The CMV infection status of donors was not known, potentially confounding age-related changes in expanded clonotypes.

Systemically healthy Caucasian individuals from Russia, 35 to 50 in total and aged roughly 6 to 90 years, were included as donors. Each donor gave about 10 milliliters of peripheral blood, drawn into EDTA-treated Vacutainer tubes. Ficoll-Paque density-gradient centrifugation was used to isolate PBMCs, with at least 6.5 million obtained per sample. Trizol reagent was used to extract total RNA from PBMCs, with at least 5 micrograms per sample. The percentages of naive CD45RAhigh/CD27high T cells were determined by flow cytometry on a PBMC aliquot from every donor. Details on this clonotype: Its antigen is unknown. Base qualities are missing; no much larger clone stands one base away.

The chain uses TRBV7-8 and TRBJ2-2, with no D gene named confidently. Sequences were obtained from blood. The clonotype was recovered from a man older than 75 in good health. The nucleotide sequence is TGTGCCAGCAGCCCGTTCCACGATCAGGCGAACACCGGGGAGCTGTTTTTT. The resulting protein is CASSPFHDQANTGELFF.